The T cell receptor (beta chain) described here comes from a study of prognosis after radiotherapy for stage I lung cancer. Two rounds of multiplex PCR amplified TCR beta CDR3 from genomic DNA. Primers targeting each individual TRBV and TRBJ gene were applied in first-round PCR. TCRdb analysed the multiplex PCR reads with MiXCR anew, one entry per CDR3 protein. Of 45,000 to 70,000 distinct CDR3 sequences in the sample, around a quarter are singletons; the top ten hold more than 6.5%. The sample holds many counts of this clonotype. Antigen unknown. This CDR3 has 17 amino acids. The V end lost 1 base, the J end lost 8 bases, and 18 bases lay between the germline ends. Findings and caveats of the study: In patients receiving stereotactic body radiation therapy, unique TCR clone counts fell afterward, median 10,088 versus 6,861. A difference in TRBV and TRBJ gene usage was reportedly seen between patients with and without metastases.

This sequence joins TRBV6-7 and TRBJ1-6, with D possibly matching TRBD1 (5 bases). TRBV6-7 is an open reading frame whose function is uncertain. The sequence was collected from a donor aged 50 or older with non-small cell lung cancer. Sequences were derived from PBMCs, sampled before or after stereotactic body radiation therapy (not recorded which). In DNA, the CDR3 is TGTGCCAGCAGTTACTTTCTAAAGCAGGGTCTGCATTCACCCCTCCACTTT. Translating gives CASSYFLKQGLHSPLHF.